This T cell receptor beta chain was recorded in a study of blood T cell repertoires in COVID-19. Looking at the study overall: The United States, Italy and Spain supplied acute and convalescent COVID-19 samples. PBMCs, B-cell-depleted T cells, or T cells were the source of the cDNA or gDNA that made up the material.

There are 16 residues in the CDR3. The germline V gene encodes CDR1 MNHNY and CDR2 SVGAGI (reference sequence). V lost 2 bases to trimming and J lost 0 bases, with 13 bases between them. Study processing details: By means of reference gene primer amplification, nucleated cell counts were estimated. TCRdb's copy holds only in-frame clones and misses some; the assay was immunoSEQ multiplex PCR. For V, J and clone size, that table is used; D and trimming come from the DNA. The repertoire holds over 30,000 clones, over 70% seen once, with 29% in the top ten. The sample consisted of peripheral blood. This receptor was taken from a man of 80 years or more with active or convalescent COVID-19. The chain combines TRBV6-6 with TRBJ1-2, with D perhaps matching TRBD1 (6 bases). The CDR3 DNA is TGTGCCAGCAGTTACGGCGGGAGGGGGGCTAACTATGGCTACACCTTC. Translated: CASSYGGRGANYGYTF.